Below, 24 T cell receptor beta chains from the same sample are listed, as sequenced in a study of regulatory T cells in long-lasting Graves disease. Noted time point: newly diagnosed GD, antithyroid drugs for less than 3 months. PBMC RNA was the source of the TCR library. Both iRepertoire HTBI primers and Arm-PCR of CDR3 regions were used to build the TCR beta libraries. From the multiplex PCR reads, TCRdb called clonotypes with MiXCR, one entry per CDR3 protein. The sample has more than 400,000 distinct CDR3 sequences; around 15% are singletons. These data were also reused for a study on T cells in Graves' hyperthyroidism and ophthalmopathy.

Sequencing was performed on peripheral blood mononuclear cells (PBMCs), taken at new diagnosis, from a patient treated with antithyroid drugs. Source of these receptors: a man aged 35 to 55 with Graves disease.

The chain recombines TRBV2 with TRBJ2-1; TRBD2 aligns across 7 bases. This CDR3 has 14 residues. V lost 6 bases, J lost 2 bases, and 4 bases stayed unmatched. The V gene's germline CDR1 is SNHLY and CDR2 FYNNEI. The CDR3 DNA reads TGTGCCAGCAGGGAGGGAGGGGCCTACAATGAGCAGTTCTTC. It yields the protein CASREGGAYNEQFF.

CDR3 in amino acids: CSVGGITDTQYF. The CDR3 bases are TGCAGCGTTGGTGGGATCACAGATACGCAGTATTTT. The chain joins TRBV29-1 to TRBJ2-3; no clear D gene. CDR1 is SQVTM, CDR2 ANQGSEA, per germline. Deletions cut 4 bases from V and 2 bases from J, with 7 bases between. The CDR3 consists of 12 residues.

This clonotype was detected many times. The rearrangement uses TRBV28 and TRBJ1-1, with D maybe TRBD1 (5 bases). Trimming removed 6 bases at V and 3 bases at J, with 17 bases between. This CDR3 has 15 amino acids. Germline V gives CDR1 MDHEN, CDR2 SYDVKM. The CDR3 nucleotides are TGTGCCAGCAGCACCAGTGTTCGGGGCGACACTGAAGCTTTCTTT. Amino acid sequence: CASSTSVRGDTEAFF.

CDR3 residues: CASGWLNEQFF. The CDR3 DNA reads TGTGCTAGTGGTTGGTTAAATGAGCAGTTCTTC. The rearrangement uses TRBV12-5 and TRBJ2-1; D is unclear. This CDR3 has 11 residues. CDR1 and CDR2 from the germline V gene are LGHNT and FRNRAP. The V and J ends lost 4 bases and 7 bases respectively, with 5 bases between them.

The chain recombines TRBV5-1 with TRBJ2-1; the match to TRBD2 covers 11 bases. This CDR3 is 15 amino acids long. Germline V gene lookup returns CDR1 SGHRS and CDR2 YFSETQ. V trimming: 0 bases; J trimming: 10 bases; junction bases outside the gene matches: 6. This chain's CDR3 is CASSLVSSGRPEQFF. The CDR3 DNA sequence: TGCGCCAGCAGCTTGGTTTCTAGCGGGAGGCCAGAGCAGTTCTTC.

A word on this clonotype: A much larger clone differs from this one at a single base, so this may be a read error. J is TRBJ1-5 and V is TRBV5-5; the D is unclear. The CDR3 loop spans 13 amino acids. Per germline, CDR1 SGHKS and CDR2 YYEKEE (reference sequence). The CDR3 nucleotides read TGTGCCAGCAGCCCCAATGGGAATCGGCCCCAGCATTTT. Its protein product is CASSPNGNRPQHF. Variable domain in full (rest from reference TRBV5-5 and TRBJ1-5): DAGVTQSPTHLIKTRGQQVTLRCSPISGHKSVSWYQQVLGQGPQFIFQYYEKEERGRGNFPDRFSARQFPNYSSELNVNALLLGDSALYLCASSPNGNRPQHFGDGTRLSIL.

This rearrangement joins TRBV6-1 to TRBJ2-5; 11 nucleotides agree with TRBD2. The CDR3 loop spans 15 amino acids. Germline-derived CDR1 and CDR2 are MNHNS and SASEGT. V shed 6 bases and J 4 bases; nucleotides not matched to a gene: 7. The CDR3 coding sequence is TGTGCCAGCAGCGCGACTAGCGGGATAGGAGAGACCCAGTACTTC. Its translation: CASSATSGIGETQYF.

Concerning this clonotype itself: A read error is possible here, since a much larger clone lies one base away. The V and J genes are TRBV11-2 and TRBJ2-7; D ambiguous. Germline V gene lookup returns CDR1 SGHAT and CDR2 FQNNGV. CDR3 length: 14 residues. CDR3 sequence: CAGRSGQTYYEQYF. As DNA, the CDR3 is TGTGCCGGCAGGTCCGGGCAGACCTACTACGAGCAGTACTTC.

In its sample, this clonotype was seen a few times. CDR3 in amino acids: CSARPREPYQPQHF. The CDR3 region has the DNA TGCAGTGCTAGACCCAGAGAACCCTATCAGCCCCAGCATTTT. V gene TRBV20-1 combines with J gene TRBJ1-5; unclear D gene. Trimming removed 2 bases from V and 5 bases from J, with 13 bases in between. The CDR3 extends over 14 amino acids. Germline values: CDR1 DFQATT, CDR2 SNEGSKA (reference sequence).

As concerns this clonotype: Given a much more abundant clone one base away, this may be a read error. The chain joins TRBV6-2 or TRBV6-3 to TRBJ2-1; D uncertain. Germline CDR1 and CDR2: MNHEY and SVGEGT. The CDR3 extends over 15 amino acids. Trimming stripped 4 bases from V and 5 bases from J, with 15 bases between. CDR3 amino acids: CASSFSFLSHNEQFF. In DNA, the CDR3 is TGTGCCAGCAGTTTCAGCTTCCTATCCCACAATGAGCAGTTCTTC.

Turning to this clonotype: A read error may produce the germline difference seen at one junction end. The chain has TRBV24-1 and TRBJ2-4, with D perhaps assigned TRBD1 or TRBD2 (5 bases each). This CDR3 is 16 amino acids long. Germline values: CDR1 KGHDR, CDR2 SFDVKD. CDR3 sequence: CATSDFMGVAKNIQYF. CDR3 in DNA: TGTGCCACCAGCGATTTTATGGGGGTAGCCAAAAACATTCAGTACTTC.

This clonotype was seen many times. CDR3 loop: CSAGGGAGNEQFF. The DNA of the CDR3 is TGCAGTGCCGGAGGAGGGGCCGGGAATGAGCAGTTCTTC. The chain uses TRBV20-1 and TRBJ2-1; possible D gene TRBD2, 6 bases. The ends were cut back, 6 bases at V and 7 bases at J, with 16 bases in the middle. Germline CDR1 is DFQATT and CDR2 is SNEGSKA (reference sequence). The CDR3 extends over 13 amino acids.

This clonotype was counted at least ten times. The CDR3 region is CASSYGRGYEQYF. The CDR3 region has the DNA TGTGCCAGCAGTTACGGCAGGGGCTACGAGCAGTACTTC. V and J are TRBV6-2 or TRBV6-3 and TRBJ2-7; D may be TRBD1 (6 bases). This CDR3 comprises 13 residues. Germline V lookup: CDR1 MNHEY, CDR2 SVGEGT. Trimming took off 2 bases at V and 3 bases at J, with 8 bases between the two ends.

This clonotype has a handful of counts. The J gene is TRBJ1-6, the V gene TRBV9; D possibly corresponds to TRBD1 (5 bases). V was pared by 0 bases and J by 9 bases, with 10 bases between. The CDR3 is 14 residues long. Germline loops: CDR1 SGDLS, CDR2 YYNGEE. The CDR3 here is CASSVAQGGSPLHF. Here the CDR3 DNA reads TGTGCCAGCAGCGTAGCCCAGGGTGGTTCACCCCTCCACTTT.

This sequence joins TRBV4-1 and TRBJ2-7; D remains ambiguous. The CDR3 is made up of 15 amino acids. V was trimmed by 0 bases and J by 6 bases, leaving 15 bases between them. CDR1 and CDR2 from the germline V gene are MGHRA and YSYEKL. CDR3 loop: CASSQEMYRTGEQYF. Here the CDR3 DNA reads TGCGCCAGCAGCCAAGAGATGTACCGGACGGGCGAGCAGTACTTC.

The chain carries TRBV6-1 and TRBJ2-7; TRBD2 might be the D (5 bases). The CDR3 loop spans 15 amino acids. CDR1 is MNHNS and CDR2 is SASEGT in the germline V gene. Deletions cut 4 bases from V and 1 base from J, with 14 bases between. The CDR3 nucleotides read TGTGCCAGCAGTGCCCATGTTGGAGGTTCCTACGAGCAGTACTTC. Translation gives CASSAHVGGSYEQYF.

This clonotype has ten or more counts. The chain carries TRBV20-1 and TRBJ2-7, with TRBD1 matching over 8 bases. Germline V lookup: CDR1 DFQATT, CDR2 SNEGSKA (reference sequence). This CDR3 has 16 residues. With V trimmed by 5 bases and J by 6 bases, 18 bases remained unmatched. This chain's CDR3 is CSAAHRGYGGLVEQYF. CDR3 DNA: TGCAGTGCTGCTCACAGGGGGTACGGGGGCCTGGTCGAGCAGTACTTC.

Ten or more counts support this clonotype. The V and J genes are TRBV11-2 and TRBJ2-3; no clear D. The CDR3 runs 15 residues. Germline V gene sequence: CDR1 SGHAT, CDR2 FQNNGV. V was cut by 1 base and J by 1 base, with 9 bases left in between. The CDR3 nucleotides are TGTGCCAGCAGCTTAGCGGACCGCCGCACAGATACGCAGTATTTT. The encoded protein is CASSLADRRTDTQYF.

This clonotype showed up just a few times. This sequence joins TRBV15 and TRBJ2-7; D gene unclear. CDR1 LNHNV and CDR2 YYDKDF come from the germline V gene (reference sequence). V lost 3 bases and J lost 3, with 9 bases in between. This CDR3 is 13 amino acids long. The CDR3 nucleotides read TGTGCCACCAGCAGCTTACTTATCTACGAGCAGTACTTC. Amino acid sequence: CATSSLLIYEQYF.

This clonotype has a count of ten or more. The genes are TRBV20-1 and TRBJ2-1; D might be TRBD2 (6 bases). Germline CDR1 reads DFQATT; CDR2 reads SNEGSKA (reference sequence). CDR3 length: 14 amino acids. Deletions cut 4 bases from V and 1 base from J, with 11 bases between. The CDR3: CSATTRASYNEQFF. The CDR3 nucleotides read TGCAGTGCTACGACTAGGGCGTCCTACAATGAGCAGTTCTTC.

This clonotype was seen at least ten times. In DNA, the CDR3 is TGTGCCAGCAGCTTAGATCAGGGCCGGACTAACTATGGCTACACCTTC. Translating it yields CASSLDQGRTNYGYTF. V and J are TRBV7-2 and TRBJ1-2, with a possible D match to TRBD1 (5 bases). This CDR3 contains 16 residues. Trimming took 1 base from V and 0 from J, leaving 12 bases between them. Germline V gives CDR1 SGHTA, CDR2 FQGNSA.

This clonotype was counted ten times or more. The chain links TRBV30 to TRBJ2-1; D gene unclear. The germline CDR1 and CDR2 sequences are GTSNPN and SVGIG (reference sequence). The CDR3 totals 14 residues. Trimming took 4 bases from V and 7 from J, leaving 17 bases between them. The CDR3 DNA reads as TGTGCCTGGAAACGGAGTCCGGTCTTAAATGAGCAGTTCTTC. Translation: CAWKRSPVLNEQFF.

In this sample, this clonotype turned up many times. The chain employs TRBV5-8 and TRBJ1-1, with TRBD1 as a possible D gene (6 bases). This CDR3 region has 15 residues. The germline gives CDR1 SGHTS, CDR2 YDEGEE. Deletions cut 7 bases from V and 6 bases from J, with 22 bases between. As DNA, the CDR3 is TGTGCCAGCCGCCCCTCCATAGGGGGTGAGGCTGAAGCTTTCTTT. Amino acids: CASRPSIGGEAEAFF.

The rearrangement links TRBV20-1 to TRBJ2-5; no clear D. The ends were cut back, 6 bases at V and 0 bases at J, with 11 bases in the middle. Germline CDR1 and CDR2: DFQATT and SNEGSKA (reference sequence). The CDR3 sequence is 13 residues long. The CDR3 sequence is CSASNTNQETQYF. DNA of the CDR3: TGCAGTGCCTCCAACACCAACCAAGAGACCCAGTACTTC.